This is a list of T cell receptor beta chains from one sample in a study of T cell responses to AZD1222 COVID-19 vaccine. The data were produced by immunoSEQ multiplex PCR, yet TCRdb's version contains in-frame clones alone and is incomplete. Altogether approximately 110,000 clones are present, about 89% being singletons, with the ten largest covering under 5%. The sample consisted of peripheral blood, taken on day 0 of AZD1222 vaccination. These receptor sequences come from an adult in good health. CDR3s include the opening cysteine and the closing phenylalanine or tryptophan. A D gene is named only where the DNA matches it firmly.

TRBJ1-2 | - | TRBV5-1 | TGCGCCAGCAGCTTGACCACAGGGAACTATGGCTACACCTTC | CASSLTTGNYGYTF
TRBJ2-1 | TRBD2 | TRBV12-5 | TGTGCTAGTGCGCTAGCGGGATACAATGAGCAGTTCTTC | CASALAGYNEQFF
TRBJ1-2 | - | TRBV5-1 | TGCGCCAGCAGCTTGGGGGACCGCCTCGGGGGCTACACCTTC | CASSLGDRLGGYTF
TRBJ1-2 | TRBD1 | TRBV18 | TGTGCCAGCTCACCGGGACAGGGGGCTCTTGGCTACACCTTC | CASSPGQGALGYTF
TRBJ2-1 | - | TRBV29-1 | TGCAGCGTCCTCCGGGGTTTGAATGAGCAGTTCTTC | CSVLRGLNEQFF
TRBJ2-3 | - | TRBV6-2/TRBV6-3 | TGTGCCAGCAGTTTGGGCAGGGTGGATACGCAGTATTTT | CASSLGRVDTQYF
TRBJ1-2 | TRBD1 | TRBV7-2 | TGTGCCAGCAGCGCGCGACAGGGATCCTACACCTTC | CASSARQGSYTF
TRBJ2-3 | - | TRBV19 | TGTGCCAGTCGGGGAGCAGATACGCAGTATTTT | CASRGADTQYF
TRBJ1-5 | TRBD1 | TRBV4-3 | TGCGCCAGCAGCCTTGACAGGGGTGATCAGCCCCAGCATTTT | CASSLDRGDQPQHF
TRBJ1-4 | - | TRBV20-1 | TGCAGTGCCGCAACAGTTGAAAAACTGTTTTTT | CSAATVEKLFF
TRBJ1-1 | TRBD1 | TRBV7-8 | TGTGCCAGCAGCCCTAGACAGGGGGCGCGGAACACTGAAGCTTTCTTT | CASSPRQGARNTEAFF
TRBJ2-3 | - | TRBV30 | TGTGCCTGGACGAGGGGGGGTACCGTTGTCGATACGCAGTATTTT | CAWTRGGTVVDTQYF
TRBJ2-1 | TRBD2 | TRBV7-9 | TGTGCCAGCAGCCCTAAGCGGGAGTTATTGGAGCAGTTCTTC | CASSPKRELLEQFF
TRBJ2-7 | TRBD2 | TRBV28 | TGTGCCAGCAGATTAGCGGGAGAGCCCTACGAGCAGTACTTC | CASRLAGEPYEQYF
TRBJ2-1 | TRBD1 | TRBV11-2 | TGTGCCAGCAGCAAACGGCGGACAGGGAGCTCCTACAATGAGCAGTTCTTC | CASSKRRTGSSYNEQFF
TRBJ2-2 | TRBD1 | TRBV5-1 | TGCGCCAGCAGCTTGCGGATCCGGGACAGGGGGTACCACGGGGAGCTGTTTTTT | CASSLRIRDRGYHGELFF
TRBJ2-1 | TRBD1 | TRBV15 | TGTGCCACCAGCAGATCAAAAGGGACAGGAGAGCAGTTCTTC | CATSRSKGTGEQFF
TRBJ2-4 | - | TRBV28 | TGTGCCAGCAGTACGAGGGACGCCAAAAACATTCAGTACTTC | CASSTRDAKNIQYF
TRBJ2-3 | - | TRBV7-2 | TGTGCCAGCACCGCGAGGTGGCTCCCTAGCACAGATACGCAGTATTTT | CASTARWLPSTDTQYF
TRBJ2-2 | TRBD1 | TRBV10-1 | TGCGCCAGCAAGGGACAGGGTTTCGGGGAGCTGTTTTTT | CASKGQGFGELFF
TRBJ2-7 | - | TRBV21-1 | TGTGCCAGCTCGACAGCGCAGTACTTC | CASSTAQYF
TRBJ2-3 | - | TRBV9 | TGTGCCAGCAGCGTAGTGTCGGGGGCAGATACGCAGTATTTT | CASSVVSGADTQYF
TRBJ1-3 | - | TRBV5-1 | TGCGCCAGCAGCTTAGGGACGACGACTGGAAACACCATATATTTT | CASSLGTTTGNTIYF
TRBJ1-3 | - | TRBV25-1 | TGTGCCAGCAGGGAACAGGGAGTTAGAAACACCATATATTTT | CASREQGVRNTIYF
TRBJ2-1 | - | TRBV7-9 | TGTGCCAGCAGCCATCTCCGTGCGTTAGAGAATGAGCAGTTCTTC | CASSHLRALENEQFF
TRBJ2-7 | - | TRBV4-1 | TGCGCCAGCAGCCAAGGTTCAGGGGCGACCTCCGAGCAGTACTTC | CASSQGSGATSEQYF
TRBJ2-7 | - | TRBV7-3 | TGTGCCAGCAGCTTAGGGCCGACCGGCAGCGAGCAGTACTTC | CASSLGPTGSEQYF
TRBJ2-7 | TRBD1 | TRBV7-2 | TGTGCCAGCAGCTTATTGGGACAGAATTTCGAGCAGTACTTC | CASSLLGQNFEQYF
TRBJ1-4 | - | TRBV28 | TGTGCCAGCAGTTGGGGCGGAGCAACTAATGAAAAACTGTTTTTT | CASSWGGATNEKLFF
TRBJ1-5 | - | TRBV5-8 | TGTGCCAGCAGCCCGGACAGTTTTAATCAGCCCCAGCATTTT | CASSPDSFNQPQHF
TRBJ2-2 | TRBD2 | TRBV28 | TGTGCCAGCAGTCCGGGACTAGCGGCGACCGGGGAGCTGTTTTTT | CASSPGLAATGELFF
TRBJ1-2 | TRBD1 | TRBV2 | TGTGCCAGCAGCGCTGGGACAGACTATGGCTACACCTTC | CASSAGTDYGYTF
TRBJ1-5 | - | TRBV28 | TGTGCCAGCAGTACCGACGGTTATCAGCCCCAGCATTTT | CASSTDGYQPQHF
TRBJ2-7 | - | TRBV5-1 | TGCGCCAGCAGCTTAGGACAGACCTCGACCTACGAGCAGTACTTC | CASSLGQTSTYEQYF
TRBJ2-3 | - | TRBV7-2 | TGTGCCAGCAGCCGGCTCACAGATACGCAGTATTTT | CASSRLTDTQYF